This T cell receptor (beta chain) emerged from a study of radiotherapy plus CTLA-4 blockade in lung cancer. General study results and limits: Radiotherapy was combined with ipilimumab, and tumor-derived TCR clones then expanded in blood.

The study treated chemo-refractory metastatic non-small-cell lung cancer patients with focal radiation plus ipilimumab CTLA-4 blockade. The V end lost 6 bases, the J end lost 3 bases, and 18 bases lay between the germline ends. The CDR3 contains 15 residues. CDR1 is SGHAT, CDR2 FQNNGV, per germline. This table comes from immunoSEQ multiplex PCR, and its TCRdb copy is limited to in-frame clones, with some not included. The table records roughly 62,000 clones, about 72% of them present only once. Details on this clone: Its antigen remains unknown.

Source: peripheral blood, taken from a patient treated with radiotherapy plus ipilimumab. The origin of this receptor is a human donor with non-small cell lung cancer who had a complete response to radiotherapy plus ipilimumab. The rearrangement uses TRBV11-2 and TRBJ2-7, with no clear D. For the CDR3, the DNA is TGTGCCAGCAGAACGGTGGCAGCACAGTTCTACGAGCAGTACTTC. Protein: CASRTVAAQFYEQYF.